The rows below give T cell receptor beta chains drawn from one sample of a study of identical twins. TCRdb fed the 5' RACE reads into MiXCR, producing one record per CDR3 protein. The data show 1.5 million to 2 million distinct CDR3 sequences, under 35% seen once. Sequencing was done on a sample of cord blood. The receptor set was obtained from a newborn girl in good health. CDR3s include the opening cysteine and the closing phenylalanine or tryptophan. A D gene is named only where the DNA matches it firmly. The size entry is marked missing in some rows and otherwise reads once, few, many or a size class.

>TRBJ2-3|-|-|TRBV4-1
TGCGCCAGCAGCCCTCAACTGATCACAGATACGCAGTATTTT
CASSPQLITDTQYF
>TRBJ2-5|-|-|TRBV6-5
TGTGCCAGCAGGGGGGTTGGTAAGGTCGAAAGGCAGTACTTC
CASRGVGKVERQYF
>TRBJ2-1|many|TRBD1|TRBV4-1
TGCGCCAGCAGCCCTCACCTAGGGGGCGAGCAGTTCTTC
CASSPHLGGEQFF
>TRBJ2-3|few|TRBD1|TRBV7-2
TGTGCCAGCAGCCCCCAATCCGGGACAGGGGTTGCAGATACGCAGTATTTT
CASSPQSGTGVADTQYF
>TRBJ2-5|-|-|TRBV25-1
TGTGCCAGCAGTGAATTTACGCACATCAAGACCCAGTACTTC
CASSEFTHIKTQYF
>TRBJ2-5|once|TRBD2|TRBV9
TGTGCCAGCAGCCCTCACTGGACTAGCGGGAGCGGGGAGACCCAGTACTTC
CASSPHWTSGSGETQYF
>TRBJ2-5|-|-|TRBV12-3/TRBV12-4
TGTGCCAGCAGTTTAAAGAGAGGCCTTCACAATGAGCAGTACTTC
CASSLKRGLHNEQYF
>TRBJ1-2|few|-|TRBV5-6
TGTGCCAGCAGCCCATTATACGGGGGCTACACCTTC
CASSPLYGGYTF
>TRBJ2-6|few|-|TRBV28
TGTGCCAGCAGTTCCTCTGGCCGGTTTCGTGGGGCCAACGTCCTGACTTTC
CASSSSGRFRGANVLTF
>TRBJ2-7|-|-|TRBV21-1
TGTGCCAGCAGCAAAGGTGGAGGGACATTCTTCTACGAGCAGTACTTC
CASSKGGGTFFYEQYF
>TRBJ1-1|few|TRBD1|TRBV20-1
TGCAGTGCTAGACCTTGGACAGGGATGAACACTGAAGCTTTCTTT
CSARPWTGMNTEAFF
>TRBJ2-3|-|-|TRBV24-1
TGTGCCACCAGTGTTGTGACCTCAGATACGCAGTATTTT
CATSVVTSDTQYF
>TRBJ2-1|few|-|TRBV25-1
TGTGCCAGCAGTGACGATTCCGGGACAACCTACAATGAGCAGTTCTTC
CASSDDSGTTYNEQFF
>TRBJ1-5|-|-|TRBV20-1
TGCAGTGCTAGAGTAACAGTTAATCAGCCCCAGCATTTT
CSARVTVNQPQHF
>TRBJ2-1|-|-|TRBV27
TGTGCCAGCAGTTTATCGGGGACCAGCGGATGGAATGAGCAGTTCTTC
CASSLSGTSGWNEQFF
>TRBJ2-7|-|-|TRBV5-6
TGTGCCAGCAGCTTGATCCGGTACTCCTACGAGCAGTACTTC
CASSLIRYSYEQYF
>TRBJ2-5|-|-|TRBV25-1
TGTGCCAGCAGTGAATGGGGTTGGGAGTACCAAGGGACCCAGTACTTC
CASSEWGWEYQGTQYF
>TRBJ2-5|few|-|TRBV7-2
TGTGCCAGCAGCCTATGGACAGACAAAGAGACCCAGTACTTC
CASSLWTDKETQYF
>TRBJ1-5|-|TRBD1|TRBV28
TGTGCCAGCACTTACCGGGACAGGAGGAATCAGCCCCAGCATTTT
CASTYRDRRNQPQHF
>TRBJ2-7|once|-|TRBV2
TGTGCCAGCAGGGAGAGTCCCGAGCAGTACTTC
CASRESPEQYF
>TRBJ2-1|many|TRBD2|TRBV5-6
TGTGCCAGCAGCGCGGGACTAGCGGTTAACAATGAGCAGTTCTTC
CASSAGLAVNNEQFF
>TRBJ2-3|few|-|TRBV24-1
TGTGCCACCAGTGAAGCAGGGAGGGATACGCAGTATTTT
CATSEAGRDTQYF
>TRBJ2-5|-|-|TRBV6-5
TGTGCCAGCAGTTACGGACAACAGCAGTACTTC
CASSYGQQQYF
>TRBJ2-5|few|-|TRBV24-1
TGTGCCACCAGCAACGGGAGAGCAGGGGCGAATCAAGAGACCCAGTACTTC
CATSNGRAGANQETQYF
>TRBJ2-3|few|-|TRBV27
TGTGCCAGCAGGGTGGAGGGAACGATAGGAGATACGCAGTATTTT
CASRVEGTIGDTQYF
>TRBJ2-3|few|-|TRBV5-1
TGCGCCAGCAGCTTGGGTCTCAGGGGATGGGACACAGATACGCAGTATTTT
CASSLGLRGWDTDTQYF
>TRBJ1-2|-|TRBD1|TRBV12-3/TRBV12-4
TGTGCCAGCACCCGGACAGGGGGCGTCCATGGCTACACCTTC
CASTRTGGVHGYTF
>TRBJ1-1|few|-|TRBV7-9
TGTGCCAGCAGCTTAGTAGGGGTCTCTGAAGCTTTCTTT
CASSLVGVSEAFF